Given below is one TCR beta chain in context. Its target is not known. The sample comes from a study of OX40 agonist ivuxolimab in advanced cancers. On the study more broadly: An anti-OX40 (CD134) antibody with agonistic activity, ivuxolimab, was administered to patients. Notes on the study in general: CD8+ T cells showed, on average, more clonal expansion than CD4+ cells.

Germline values: CDR1 MNHNS, CDR2 SASEGT. The germline V and J ends were trimmed by 3 bases and 6 bases, with 16 bases remaining between them. There are 15 residues in the CDR3. Measured with immunoSEQ multiplex PCR; TCRdb has only the in-frame clones, and not every one. Here the sample spans under 200,000 clones, 94% being singletons. This clonotype originated in an adult with an advanced solid tumor such as melanoma, head and neck, liver or kidney cancer. The chain has TRBV6-1 and TRBJ2-3; tentatively, D is TRBD1 or TRBD2 (5 bases each). The specimen was CD4+ or CD8+ T cells sorted from blood, collected in a trial of the OX40 agonist ivuxolimab. CDR3 amino acids: CASSEGPAPQDTQYF. CDR3 nucleotides: TGTGCCAGCAGTGAGGGACCGGCCCCACAGGATACGCAGTATTTT.